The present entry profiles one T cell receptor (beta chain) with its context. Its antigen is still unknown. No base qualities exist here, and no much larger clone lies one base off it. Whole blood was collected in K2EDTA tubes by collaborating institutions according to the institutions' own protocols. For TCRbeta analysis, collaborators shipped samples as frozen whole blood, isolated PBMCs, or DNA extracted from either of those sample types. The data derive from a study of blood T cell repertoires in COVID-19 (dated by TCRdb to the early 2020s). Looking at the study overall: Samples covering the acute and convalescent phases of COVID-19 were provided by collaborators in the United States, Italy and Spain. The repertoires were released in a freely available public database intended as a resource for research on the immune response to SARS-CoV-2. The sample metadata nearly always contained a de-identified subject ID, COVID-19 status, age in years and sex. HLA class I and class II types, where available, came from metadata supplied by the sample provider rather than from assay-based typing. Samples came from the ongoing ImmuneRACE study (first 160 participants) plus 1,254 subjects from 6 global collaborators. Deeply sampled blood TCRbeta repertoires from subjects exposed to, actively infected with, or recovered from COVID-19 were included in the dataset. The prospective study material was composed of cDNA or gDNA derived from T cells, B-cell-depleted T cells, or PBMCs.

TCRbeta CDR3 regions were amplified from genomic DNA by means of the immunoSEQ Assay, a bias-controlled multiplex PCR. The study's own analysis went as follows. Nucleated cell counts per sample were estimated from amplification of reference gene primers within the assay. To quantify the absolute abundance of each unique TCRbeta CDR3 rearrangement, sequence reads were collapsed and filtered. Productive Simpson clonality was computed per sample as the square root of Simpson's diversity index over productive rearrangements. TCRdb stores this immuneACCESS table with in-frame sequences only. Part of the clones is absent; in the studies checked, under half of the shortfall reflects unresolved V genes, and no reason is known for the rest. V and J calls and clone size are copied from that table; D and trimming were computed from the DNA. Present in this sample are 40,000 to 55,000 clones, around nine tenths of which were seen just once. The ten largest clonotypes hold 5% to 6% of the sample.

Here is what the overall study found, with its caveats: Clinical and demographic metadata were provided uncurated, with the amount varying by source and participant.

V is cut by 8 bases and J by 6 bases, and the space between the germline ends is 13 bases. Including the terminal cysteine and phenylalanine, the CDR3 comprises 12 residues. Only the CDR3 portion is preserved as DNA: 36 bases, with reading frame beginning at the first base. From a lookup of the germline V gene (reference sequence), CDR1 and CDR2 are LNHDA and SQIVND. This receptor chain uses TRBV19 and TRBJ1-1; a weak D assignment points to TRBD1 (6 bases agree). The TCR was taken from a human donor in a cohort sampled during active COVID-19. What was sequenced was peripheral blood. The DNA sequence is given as TGTGCCAGTCGCATACAGGGTGCTGAAGCTTTCTTT. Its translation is CASRIQGAEAFF.